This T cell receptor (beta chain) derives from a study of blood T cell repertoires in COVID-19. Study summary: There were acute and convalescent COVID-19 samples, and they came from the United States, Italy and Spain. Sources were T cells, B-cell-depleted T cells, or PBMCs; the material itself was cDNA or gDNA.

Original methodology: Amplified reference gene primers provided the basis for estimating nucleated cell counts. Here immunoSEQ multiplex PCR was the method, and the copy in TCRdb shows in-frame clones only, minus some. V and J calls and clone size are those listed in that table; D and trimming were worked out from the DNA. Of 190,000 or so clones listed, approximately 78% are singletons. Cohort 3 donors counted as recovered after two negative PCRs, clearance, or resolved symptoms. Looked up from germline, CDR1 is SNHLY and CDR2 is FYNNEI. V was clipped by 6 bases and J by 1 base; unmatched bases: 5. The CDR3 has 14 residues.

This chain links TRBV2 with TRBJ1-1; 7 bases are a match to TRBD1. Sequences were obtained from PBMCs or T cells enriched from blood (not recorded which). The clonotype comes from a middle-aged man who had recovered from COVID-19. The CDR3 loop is CASRNRGRNTEAFF. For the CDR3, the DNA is TGTGCCAGCAGGAACAGGGGCCGGAACACTGAAGCTTTCTTT.